The 28 T cell receptor beta chains given below trace back to one sample, sequenced in a study of CD8 T cells in ankylosing spondylitis. Regarding the study as a whole: Typical of ankylosing spondylitis blood, it appeared, was a TCR beta motif of seven to nine highly homologous variants.

One entry per CDR3 protein results from TCRdb running MiXCR on the 5' RACE reads. The top ten hold almost 7% of the sample, which has approximately 540,000 distinct CDR3 sequences, more than 9.5% seen once. These receptors' targets are unknown. Input material: blood, either unsorted or a sorted T cell fraction (not recorded which). Every receptor here comes from a male donor with ankylosing spondylitis.

V gene TRBV5-1 combines with J gene TRBJ1-6; D remains unclear. The CDR3 runs 14 residues. Germline-derived CDR1 and CDR2 are SGHRS and YFSETQ. The V end lost 5 bases, the J end lost 5 bases, and 11 bases lay between the germline ends. CDR3 coding DNA: TGCGCCAGCAGTTACTACGGGGATAATTCACCCCTCCACTTT. It is translated as CASSYYGDNSPLHF. The whole variable domain, filled in from reference TRBV5-1 and TRBJ1-6, reads KAGVTQTPRYLIKTRGQQVTLSCSPISGHRSVSWYQQTPGQGLQFLFEYFSETQRNKGNFPGRFSGRQFSNSRSEMNVSTLELGDSALYLCASSYYGDNSPLHFGNGTRLTVT.

This clonotype was counted many times. The CDR3, as DNA: TGTGCCAGCAGTCGACCGGGACAGGGCAACACCGGGGAGCTGTTTTTT. Its translation: CASSRPGQGNTGELFF. The J gene is TRBJ2-2, the V gene TRBV2; 9 bases map to TRBD1. CDR1 and CDR2 from the germline V gene are SNHLY and FYNNEI. This CDR3 has 16 residues. With 5 bases clipped from V and 2 bases from J, the junction kept 6 bases outside the gene matches.

The chain uses TRBV9 and TRBJ2-1; D is ambiguous. CDR1 and CDR2 from the germline V gene are SGDLS and YYNGEE. Trimming removed 0 bases at V and 6 bases at J, with 7 bases between. CDR3 size: 13 residues. The CDR3 is CASSVVRSNEQFF. The CDR3 coding sequence is TGTGCCAGCAGCGTAGTGAGGTCCAATGAGCAGTTCTTC.

This clonotype was seen a handful of times. This rearrangement joins TRBV29-1 to TRBJ2-2; 10 positions match TRBD2. Germline trimming cut 6 bases from V and 6 bases from J; bases unmatched to any gene: 13. Germline loops: CDR1 SQVTM, CDR2 ANQGSEA. The CDR3 is 16 amino acids. DNA of the CDR3: TGCAGCGTGCCCAGAGGAGCGGGAGGGCCGTCCGGGGAGCTGTTTTTT. Translation: CSVPRGAGGPSGELFF.

CDR3 sequence reads: CSASDSSGETQYF. The CDR3 DNA reads TGCAGTGCGTCGGACAGCTCCGGAGAGACCCAGTACTTC. The chain links TRBV20-1 to TRBJ2-5; perhaps TRBD1 as D (6 bases). CDR3 length equals 13 residues. Trimming cost V 6 bases and J 4 bases, with 15 bases left between them. CDR1 and CDR2 from the germline V gene are DFQATT and SNEGSKA (reference sequence).

This clonotype occurred a few times. One end of the junction is discordant with germline, which a read error may explain. CDR3 region: CASNLLSGRAVQETQYF. CDR3 bases: TGTGCCAGCAACTTATTGAGCGGGAGGGCCGTACAAGAGACCCAGTACTTC. The chain is built from TRBV7-9 and TRBJ2-5, with 10 nucleotides matching TRBD2. This CDR3 contains 17 residues. Germline loops: CDR1 SEHNR, CDR2 FQNEAQ (reference sequence).

This sequence joins TRBV5-1 and TRBJ2-3, with 8 bases aligning to TRBD2. V lost 0 bases to trimming and J lost 6 bases; unmatched junction nucleotides: 3. The length of the CDR3 is 14 residues. Germline CDR1 is SGHRS and CDR2 is YFSETQ. The CDR3 region is CASSLVGREDTQYF. The CDR3 region has the DNA TGCGCCAGCAGCTTGGTCGGGAGGGAGGATACGCAGTATTTT.

The chain's CDR3 is CASSTGPEGSNQPQHF. The CDR3 nucleotides read TGCGCCAGCAGTACGGGGCCCGAGGGAAGCAATCAGCCCCAGCATTTT. The rearrangement links TRBV10-2 to TRBJ1-5; D is possibly TRBD1 (5 bases). Trimming pared 5 bases from V and 1 base from J, leaving 15 bases between. CDR1 is WSHSY and CDR2 is SAAADI in the germline V gene. The CDR3 length is 16 residues.

This clonotype was detected many times. The chain uses TRBV7-2 and TRBJ2-3; D tentatively fits TRBD1 or TRBD2 (6 bases each). The germline V and J ends were trimmed by 2 bases and 4 bases, with 13 bases remaining between them. The CDR3 is 15 residues long. Germline values: CDR1 SGHTA, CDR2 FQGNSA. The CDR3 bases are TGTGCCAGCAGCTTAAATGCGAGGGGGGCAGATACGCAGTATTTT. As protein: CASSLNARGADTQYF.

CDR3 bases: TGTGCCAGCAGCCAGGAGGGTCTTAACTCACCCCTCCACTTT. Protein: CASSQEGLNSPLHF. The chain recombines TRBV25-1 with TRBJ1-6, with D unclear. Germline CDR1 reads MGHDK; CDR2 reads SYGVNS. V lost 6 bases and J lost 10, with 16 bases in between. The CDR3 extends over 14 amino acids.

The chain recombines TRBV9 with TRBJ2-5; tentatively, D is TRBD1 or TRBD2 (6 bases each). Per germline, CDR1 SGDLS and CDR2 YYNGEE. The CDR3 extends over 15 amino acids. V dropped 0 bases and J dropped 5 bases, with 14 bases sitting between them. CDR3: CASSVGLGGRETQYF. CDR3 sequence (DNA): TGTGCCAGCAGCGTAGGGCTAGGGGGGCGTGAGACCCAGTACTTC.

This clonotype has just a few counts. V usage is TRBV4-2 and J usage is TRBJ1-3; D unclear. The germline gives CDR1 LGHNA, CDR2 YNFKEQ. The CDR3 covers 18 residues. Trimming removed 0 bases at V and 0 bases at J, with 15 bases between. The CDR3 here is CASSQDLSGPSSGNTIYF. In nucleotides, the CDR3 is TGTGCCAGCAGCCAAGATCTAAGCGGGCCGTCCTCTGGAAACACCATATATTTT.

This clonotype has a handful of counts. This chain's CDR3 is CASSGGAGYNEQFF. The CDR3 coding sequence is TGCGCCAGCAGCGGGGGGGCAGGGTACAATGAGCAGTTCTTC. The gene calls are TRBV5-1 and TRBJ2-1; D is possibly TRBD2 (7 bases). The germline V gene has CDR1 SGHRS and CDR2 YFSETQ. This CDR3 is 14 amino acids long. Trimming shortened V by 4 bases and J by 4 bases, and 12 bases separated the two germline ends.

V usage is TRBV6-1 and J usage is TRBJ2-5; TRBD1 agrees at 12 bases. Germline-derived CDR1 and CDR2 are MNHNS and SASEGT. This CDR3 is built from 15 residues. J lost 5 bases, V lost 4 bases, and 5 bases had no gene match. In DNA, the CDR3 is TGTGCCAGCAGTGGGGGACAGGGGGCGGGGGAGACCCAGTACTTC. The encoded protein is CASSGGQGAGETQYF.

This clonotype was seen only a few times. The chain has TRBV30 and TRBJ2-1; D may be TRBD1 (6 bases). This CDR3 is built from 13 residues. The V and J ends lost 3 bases and 6 bases respectively, with 12 bases between them. The V gene's germline CDR1 is GTSNPN and CDR2 SVGIG (reference sequence). CDR3 amino acids: CAWSRNRVNEQFF. As DNA, the CDR3 is TGTGCCTGGAGCAGAAACAGGGTCAATGAGCAGTTCTTC.

This clonotype was seen more than once but under ten times. The chain is built from TRBV27 and TRBJ1-2, with TRBD1 as a possible D gene (5 bases). Germline loops: CDR1 MNHEY, CDR2 SMNVEV (reference sequence). Between the trimmed V and J ends, which lost 3 bases and 8 bases, there was a span of 16 bases. The CDR3 is made up of 14 amino acids. In DNA, the CDR3 is TGTGCCAGCAGTTTTTCCGGGACCTACGACGGCTACACCTTC. Protein sequence: CASSFSGTYDGYTF.

This clonotype came up a few times. V gene TRBV20-1 combines with J gene TRBJ2-1; D is possibly TRBD2 (6 bases). Germline V CDR1 and CDR2: DFQATT, SNEGSKA (reference sequence). This CDR3 comprises 15 residues. The V end lost 0 bases, the J end lost 0 bases, and 9 bases lay between the germline ends. Written as DNA, the CDR3 is TGCAGTGCTAGAGAGACTAGGGGCTCCTACAATGAGCAGTTCTTC. Protein sequence: CSARETRGSYNEQFF.

This clonotype was found many times. V and J are TRBV5-1 and TRBJ1-6; D is undetermined. The CDR3 sequence is 15 residues long. Germline V gene data show CDR1 as SGHRS and CDR2 as YFSETQ. V shed 0 bases and J shed 5 bases, with 9 bases lying between them. This chain's CDR3 is CASSLDKADNSPLHF. Written as DNA, the CDR3 is TGCGCCAGCAGCTTGGACAAAGCGGATAATTCACCCCTCCACTTT.

This clonotype was found a few times. This rearrangement joins TRBV12-3 or TRBV12-4 to TRBJ2-2; TRBD2 might be the D (6 bases). CDR3 length equals 16 residues. Trimming shortened V by 6 bases and J by 0 bases, and 14 bases separated the two germline ends. CDR3 nucleotides: TGTGCCAGCAGCCGGGGGACCACCGCGAACACCGGGGAGCTGTTTTTT. Encoded protein: CASSRGTTANTGELFF.

Ten or more counts support this clonotype. CDR3 coding DNA: TGTGCCAGCAGCCCTGGACTCCCCTCCTACGAGCAGTACTTC. Translated, it gives CASSPGLPSYEQYF. The chain recombines TRBV5-6 with TRBJ2-7; D is perhaps TRBD2 (5 bases). Germline CDR1 is SGHDT and CDR2 is YYEEEE. The CDR3 totals 14 residues. Trimming took off 4 bases at V and 0 bases at J, with 11 bases between the two ends.

The CDR3 DNA sequence: TGTGCCAGCAGCCAACAACTAGCGGAGTCCCCCACAGATACGCAGTATTTT. This sequence encodes CASSQQLAESPTDTQYF. V is TRBV4-2 and J is TRBJ2-3; 8 nucleotides align to TRBD2. Germline assignment: CDR1 LGHNA and CDR2 YNFKEQ. The CDR3 extends over 17 amino acids. Unmatched junction bases numbered 9, after V lost 2 bases and J lost 2 bases.

The V and J genes are TRBV4-2 and TRBJ2-7; 9 nucleotides line up with TRBD2. The CDR3 spans 15 residues. V lost 2 bases and J lost 7; bases outside the gene matches: 9. The germline V gene encodes CDR1 LGHNA and CDR2 YNFKEQ. CDR3 loop: CASSQKAGGPLEQYF. The CDR3, as DNA: TGTGCCAGCAGCCAAAAGGCGGGAGGGCCCCTAGAGCAGTACTTC.

The chain carries TRBV2 and TRBJ2-5, with 12 bases matching TRBD2. V was clipped by 6 bases and J by 8 bases; unmatched bases: 4. CDR3 length: 13 residues. Germline V gene lookup returns CDR1 SNHLY and CDR2 FYNNEI. CDR3 coding DNA: TGTGCCAGCAGGAGACTAGCGGGAGAAACCCAGTACTTC. It is translated as CASRRLAGETQYF.

This rearrangement joins TRBV10-3 to TRBJ1-5, with TRBD1 matching over 9 bases. The V and J ends lost 4 bases and 5 bases, in that order; junction bases with no gene match: 6. CDR3 length: 15 residues. CDR1 and CDR2 (germline): ENHRY, SYGVKD. CDR3 coding DNA: TGTGCCATCAGTGCCCGGACAGGGGTAGATCAGCCCCAGCATTTT. Translated: CAISARTGVDQPQHF.

This clonotype was observed a few times. The chain employs TRBV24-1 and TRBJ1-5; unclear D gene. CDR3 length: 13 residues. Germline V gene sequence: CDR1 KGHDR, CDR2 SFDVKD. V was clipped by 3 bases and J by 6 bases, with 8 bases between them. The CDR3 loop is CATSDSGVQPQHF. Here the CDR3 DNA reads TGTGCCACCAGTGATAGTGGGGTTCAGCCCCAGCATTTT.

The chain employs TRBV20-1 and TRBJ2-1; TRBD2 might be the D (6 bases). The germline CDR1 and CDR2 sequences are DFQATT and SNEGSKA (reference sequence). V shed 5 bases and J shed 0 bases, with 11 bases lying between them. CDR3 size: 14 residues. CDR3: CSALLARSYNEQFF. In DNA, the CDR3 is TGCAGTGCTTTACTAGCACGCTCCTACAATGAGCAGTTCTTC.

The chain recombines TRBV5-1 with TRBJ2-1; D is possibly TRBD2 (6 bases). The germline gives CDR1 SGHRS, CDR2 YFSETQ. The V and J ends lost 4 bases and 6 bases respectively, with 14 bases between them. The CDR3 runs 14 residues. CDR3 region: CASSPGSGLNEQFF. The CDR3 DNA reads TGCGCCAGCAGCCCGGGTAGCGGCCTCAATGAGCAGTTCTTC. The complete variable domain, with remaining parts taken from reference TRBV5-1 and TRBJ2-1, reads KAGVTQTPRYLIKTRGQQVTLSCSPISGHRSVSWYQQTPGQGLQFLFEYFSETQRNKGNFPGRFSGRQFSNSRSEMNVSTLELGDSALYLCASSPGSGLNEQFFGPGTRLTVL.

This chain links TRBV6-1 with TRBJ2-1; 12 bases align to TRBD1. J gave up 5 bases and V 8 bases, and 13 bases lay outside the gene matches. CDR1 is MNHNS and CDR2 is SASEGT in the germline V gene. The CDR3 spans 17 residues. CDR3 protein: CASAGDRGLVMDNEQFF. The CDR3 DNA reads TGTGCCAGCGCCGGGGACAGGGGGCTTGTTATGGACAATGAGCAGTTCTTC.